The 20 T cell receptor beta chains reported below all come from one sample, sequenced in a study of multiple sclerosis patients with progressive multifocal leukoencephalopathy. The time point was: before natalizumab initiation. The assay was immunoSEQ multiplex PCR, and TCRdb's table has in-frame clones only and misses some. The table records approximately 26,000 clones, about 88% of them present only once. The specimen was PBMCs. These TCRs come from a human donor with multiple sclerosis.

The chain links TRBV28 to TRBJ1-2, with D maybe TRBD1 (6 bases). Germline assignment: CDR1 MDHEN and CDR2 SYDVKM. V gave up 3 bases and J gave up 4 bases, with 18 bases separating them. The CDR3 covers 16 residues. CDR3 nucleotide sequence: TGTGCCAGCAGTTTGGCGGGCTCCACAGGGCGCTATGGCTACACCTTC. Its translation: CASSLAGSTGRYGYTF.

Comment on this clone: Other DNA sequences of this sample code for an identical CDR3. This CDR3 reads CASSALGDSGANVLTF. CDR3 nucleotide sequence: TGTGCCAGCAGTGCGTTGGGTGACTCTGGGGCCAACGTCCTGACTTTC. V and J are TRBV6-4 and TRBJ2-6; no clear D gene. The V gene's germline CDR1 is MRHNA and CDR2 SNTAGT. The CDR3 sequence is 16 residues long. Trimming shortened V by 4 bases and J by 0 bases, and 10 bases separated the two germline ends.

This chain links TRBV6-6 with TRBJ2-5, with D possibly being TRBD1 (6 bases). This CDR3 comprises 13 residues. V lost 5 bases and J 0 bases, leaving 7 bases between the germline ends. Germline CDR1 and CDR2: MNHNY and SVGAGI (reference sequence). The CDR3 reads CASSQGYQETQYF. The CDR3 bases are TGTGCCAGCAGTCAGGGGTACCAAGAGACCCAGTACTTC.

The V call is TRBV6-1, the J call TRBJ1-4, with 12 bases fitting TRBD1. CDR1 is MNHNS, CDR2 SASEGT, per germline. V shed 8 bases and J 2 bases; nucleotides not matched to a gene: 6. The CDR3 runs to 16 residues. In DNA, the CDR3 is TGTGCCAGCGGTGCAGGGACAGGGGGCACTAATGAAAAACTGTTTTTT. Translating it yields CASGAGTGGTNEKLFF.

CDR3 in DNA: TGTGCCAGCAGCCAAGATGGGACAGGGGGAACGAACAATCAGCCCCAGCATTTT. It specifies CASSQDGTGGTNNQPQHF. The V gene is TRBV4-2, the J gene TRBJ1-5; 11 positions match TRBD1. This CDR3 has 18 amino acids. The V and J ends lost 0 bases and 3 bases, in that order; junction bases with no gene match: 7. Germline lookup yields CDR1 LGHNA and CDR2 YNFKEQ.

DNA for the CDR3: TGCAGCGGCCGAGGGGGCAACACTGAAGCTTTCTTT. It yields the protein CSGRGGNTEAFF. The V call is TRBV29-1, the J call TRBJ1-1; 7 positions match TRBD1. Per the germline V gene, CDR1 is SQVTM and CDR2 is ANQGSEA. The CDR3 length is 12 residues. Trimming at V came to 7 bases and at J to 2 bases, leaving 4 bases not matched to a gene.

J is TRBJ2-7 and V is TRBV28; no clear D gene. This CDR3 spans 12 amino acids. Germline loops: CDR1 MDHEN, CDR2 SYDVKM. The V and J ends lost 3 bases and 0 bases respectively, with 3 bases between them. The CDR3 is CASSFVSYEQYF. CDR3 nucleotide sequence: TGTGCCAGCAGTTTCGTCTCCTACGAGCAGTACTTC.

The chain recombines TRBV5-4 with TRBJ1-5, with TRBD1 matching over 9 bases. The trim removed 1 base at V and 6 bases at J, leaving 5 bases unmatched. The CDR3 totals 15 residues. The germline V gene has CDR1 SGHNT and CDR2 YYREEE (reference sequence). The CDR3 bases are TGTGCCAGCAGCTTGTCAGGACAGGGGCCTCAGCCCCAGCATTTT. Its protein is CASSLSGQGPQPQHF.

The chain combines TRBV6-5 with TRBJ1-2; D is undetermined. The CDR3 has 13 residues. Germline lookup yields CDR1 MNHEY and CDR2 SVGAGI. V was shortened by 11 bases and J by 0 bases, with 13 bases between the two germline ends. CDR3 coding DNA: TGTGCCTCTCGCCTGGAAGCTAACTATGGCTACACCTTC. Translated, it gives CASRLEANYGYTF.

The chain carries TRBV25-1 and TRBJ1-1, with 7 positions matching TRBD1. V trimming: 2 bases; J trimming: 10 bases; junction bases outside the gene matches: 7. Germline-derived CDR1 and CDR2 are MGHDK and SYGVNS. The CDR3 sequence is 13 residues long. The CDR3 coding sequence is TGTGCCAGCAGTGAACGACAGGGTCGTACAGCTTTCTTT. As protein: CASSERQGRTAFF.

This chain connects TRBV30 to TRBJ1-1; perhaps TRBD1 as D (5 bases). The germline V and J ends were trimmed by 0 bases and 11 bases, with 13 bases remaining between them. Germline V gene sequence: CDR1 GTSNPN, CDR2 SVGIG (reference sequence). The CDR3 is 12 amino acids. The DNA for the CDR3 is TGTGCCTGGAGTGTAGGGGTGAATGACGCTTTCTTT. This codes for CAWSVGVNDAFF.

The chain recombines TRBV9 with TRBJ1-6; D may be TRBD1 (5 bases). Germline-derived CDR1 and CDR2 are SGDLS and YYNGEE. Trimming took off 3 bases at V and 3 bases at J, with 7 bases between the two ends. The CDR3 spans 14 residues. The CDR3 nucleotides are TGTGCCAGCAGCGGACAGCTCTATAATTCACCCCTCCACTTT. This encodes CASSGQLYNSPLHF. Full variable domain (outside the CDR3, taken from reference TRBV9 and TRBJ1-6): DSGVTQTPKHLITATGQRVTLRCSPRSGDLSVYWYQQSLDQGLQFLIQYYNGEERAKGNILERFSAQQFPDLHSELNLSSLELGDSALYFCASSGQLYNSPLHFGNGTRLTVT.

As DNA, the CDR3 is TGTGCCAGCTCCCCATACGGGACGGGCCTCTACGAGCAGTACTTC. Protein: CASSPYGTGLYEQYF. The chain has TRBV18 and TRBJ2-5; either TRBD1 or TRBD2 may fit D (5 bases each). TRBJ2-7 explains the end of the DNA better; the J call may be wrong. The germline CDR1 and CDR2 sequences are KGHSH and LQKENI. The CDR3 spans 15 residues.

V gene TRBV9 combines with J gene TRBJ1-4; D is unclear. The CDR3 is 15 amino acids. Germline V gene lookup returns CDR1 SGDLS and CDR2 YYNGEE. V was pared by 0 bases and J by 0 bases, with 6 bases between. The chain's CDR3 is CASSVGAATNEKLFF. The CDR3 coding sequence is TGTGCCAGCAGCGTAGGCGCGGCAACTAATGAAAAACTGTTTTTT.

The J gene is TRBJ2-5, the V gene TRBV19, with D perhaps given as TRBD1 or TRBD2 (5 bases each). The CDR3 runs to 13 residues. Germline CDR1 LNHDA, CDR2 SQIVND (reference sequence). V lost 6 bases and J 2 bases, leaving 10 bases between the germline ends. CDR3 nucleotide sequence: TGTGCCAGTAGGATGTGGGGGCAAGAGACCCAGTACTTC. It translates to CASRMWGQETQYF.

On this clone itself: It is unclear where the CDR3 begins or ends on the DNA, so no DNA is shown, and the CDR3 is as TCRdb lists it. The chain carries TRBV5-4 and TRBJ2-7; the table's D call TRBD2 went unverified against the DNA. Germline assignment: CDR1 SGHNT and CDR2 YYREEE (reference sequence). With termini counted, the CDR3 has 14 amino acids. The CDR3 region is CASSFGLERDEQYF.

The CDR3 DNA reads as TGTGCCAGCAGCTTACGCGCGGGTCCCTACACCGGGGAGCTGTTTTTT. Translating gives CASSLRAGPYTGELFF. V and J are TRBV11-2 and TRBJ2-2, with D possibly TRBD2 on 5 matching bases. V was shortened by 2 bases and J by 3 bases, with 13 bases between the two germline ends. CDR1 and CDR2 from the germline V gene are SGHAT and FQNNGV. The CDR3 consists of 16 residues. Filled out from reference TRBV11-2 and TRBJ2-2, the complete variable domain reads EAGVAQSPRYKIIEKRQSVAFWCNPISGHATLYWYQQILGQGPKLLIQFQNNGVVDDSQLPKDRFSAERLKGVDSTLKIQPAKLEDSAVYLCASSLRAGPYTGELFFGEGSRLTVL.

J is TRBJ2-1 and V is TRBV10-3, with D perhaps assigned TRBD1 or TRBD2 (5 bases each). Germline V gene sequence: CDR1 ENHRY, CDR2 SYGVKD. V was trimmed by 5 bases and J by 6 bases, leaving 17 bases between them. The CDR3 is 15 amino acids. In DNA form, the CDR3 reads TGTGCCATCAGTCCAGCCGGGACGGAAAGCAATGAGCAGTTCTTC. It codes for CAISPAGTESNEQFF.

The rearrangement links TRBV4-1 to TRBJ2-2, with D perhaps TRBD1 or TRBD2 (5 bases each). V lost 4 bases and J 3 bases, leaving 12 bases between the germline ends. Germline V CDR1 and CDR2: MGHRA, YSYEKL. There are 15 residues in the CDR3. The CDR3 DNA reads TGCGCCAGCAGCCCGGGGACCGCTTACACCGGGGAGCTGTTTTTT. Encoded protein: CASSPGTAYTGELFF.

The chain uses TRBV27 and TRBJ2-2; TRBD1 might be the D (5 bases). Per the germline V gene, CDR1 is MNHEY and CDR2 is SMNVEV (reference sequence). This CDR3 has 14 amino acids. V was pared by 0 bases and J by 6 bases, with 8 bases between. DNA of the CDR3: TGTGCCAGCAGTTTATCAGTACAGGCCGGGGAGCTGTTTTTT. The encoded protein is CASSLSVQAGELFF.